This TCR beta chain was sequenced for a study of T cell repertoires in cytomegalovirus infection. Study as a whole: The study used recently identified HLA-C-restricted and well-studied HLA-B-restricted CMV epitopes. The public TCR beta signatures pointed to both CMV infection and matching HLA type.

MiXCR, applied by TCRdb to the reads, yields one record per CDR3 protein. The table lists some 900,000 distinct CDR3 sequences, approximately 32% of them singletons. Findings and limits, study-wide: HLA-C-restricted TCR beta clonotypes specific for CMV led the ex vivo response. Cumulative public TCR beta family frequency identified CMV carriers with the relevant HLA.

The CDR3 extends over 15 amino acids. Looked up from germline, CDR1 is SGHTA and CDR2 is FQGNSA. The V and J ends lost 3 bases and 0 bases respectively, with 9 bases between them. At least ten counts were recorded for this clonotype. Its target is not known. The rearrangement links TRBV7-2 to TRBJ1-3; no clear D gene. The sequence was obtained from a human donor in good health (CMV status not recorded). Some clones in this sample may be carry-over from other donors' samples. Sample: cultured CD8+ T cells from PBMCs, taken from culture after CMV antigen stimulation. This chain's CDR3 is CASSFGESSGNTIYF. DNA of the CDR3: TGTGCCAGCAGCTTCGGGGAGAGCTCTGGAAACACCATATATTTT.